Presented here are 28 T cell receptor beta chains from one specimen sequenced in a study of graft-versus-host responses after intestinal transplantation. The method was immunoSEQ multiplex PCR; TCRdb's version includes in-frame clones alone and lacks a portion of them. The sample lists 20,000 to 30,000 clones; around four fifths were seen once. This specimen consisted of PBMCs, obtained around 28 days after intestinal transplant. Receptors originate from a human patient who received an intestinal transplant, so some T cells may come from the graft donor.

The rearrangement joins TRBV2 to TRBJ1-1; weak D call: TRBD1 (5 bases). Germline lookup yields CDR1 SNHLY and CDR2 FYNNEI. CDR3 length: 14 residues. V gave up 0 bases and J gave up 1 base, with 6 bases separating them. The CDR3 region is CASSEAGQNTEAFF. CDR3 coding DNA: TGTGCCAGCAGTGAAGCAGGACAGAACACTGAAGCTTTCTTT.

The V call is TRBV5-4, the J call TRBJ2-7; a possible D gene is TRBD2 (6 bases). Trimming removed 4 bases from V and 11 bases from J, with 13 bases in between. Germline V gene sequence: CDR1 SGHNT, CDR2 YYREEE (reference sequence). This CDR3 comprises 11 residues. CDR3 coding DNA: TGTGCCAGCAGCAATGGAAGGAGGGAGTACTTC. Encoded protein: CASSNGRREYF.

This rearrangement joins TRBV4-2 to TRBJ2-3; 14 bases line up with TRBD2. V gave up 1 base and J gave up 1 base; unmatched junction bases: 4. Germline values: CDR1 LGHNA, CDR2 YNFKEQ. There are 18 residues in the CDR3. CDR3 loop: CASSQGLAGGPGTDTQYF. In DNA form, the CDR3 reads TGTGCCAGCAGCCAAGGACTAGCGGGGGGGCCCGGCACAGATACGCAGTATTTT.

The rearrangement uses TRBV7-9 and TRBJ2-7, with TRBD1 as a possible D gene (5 bases). Germline assignment: CDR1 SEHNR and CDR2 FQNEAQ (reference sequence). The CDR3 contains 15 residues. V dropped 5 bases and J dropped 0 bases, with 14 bases sitting between them. The CDR3 nucleotides read TGTGCCAGCAGCCACAGGACCTCTAGCTCCTACGAGCAGTACTTC. Residues: CASSHRTSSSYEQYF.

The V gene is TRBV19, the J gene TRBJ2-1; 9 bases are shared with TRBD1. Germline V CDR1 and CDR2: LNHDA, SQIVND (reference sequence). V shed 1 base, J shed 4 bases, and the junction held 29 bases outside the gene matches. The CDR3 covers 24 residues. CDR3 in amino acids: CASSIGSEAVTLWGQGRWYNEQFF. The CDR3 nucleotides read TGTGCCAGTAGTATAGGTTCAGAAGCTGTAACATTGTGGGGACAGGGTAGGTGGTACAATGAGCAGTTCTTC.

This clone was recorded a few times. The rearrangement joins TRBV7-3 to TRBJ2-2; D might be TRBD2 (5 bases). Trimming left V 4 bases short and J 6 bases short, with 9 bases between. In germline, CDR1 is SGHTA, CDR2 FQGTGA. CDR3 length: 13 amino acids. In nucleotides, the CDR3 is TGTGCCAGCAGCTCAACTAGATCCGGGGAGCTGTTTTTT. This sequence encodes CASSSTRSGELFF.

The chain combines TRBV6-1 with TRBJ2-5, with TRBD1 matching 7 bases. Trimming at V came to 4 bases and at J to 3 bases, leaving 5 bases not matched to a gene. CDR3 length: 14 amino acids. The germline V gene encodes CDR1 MNHNS and CDR2 SASEGT. The CDR3 sequence is CASSGQGRKETQYF. CDR3 coding DNA: TGTGCCAGCAGTGGACAGGGAAGGAAAGAGACCCAGTACTTC.

This clone was recorded once. The chain links TRBV6-1 to TRBJ1-4, with TRBD1 matching 7 bases. Trimming removed 6 bases from V and 8 bases from J; junction bases left unmatched: 9. The CDR3 extends over 14 amino acids. Germline V CDR1 and CDR2: MNHNS, SASEGT. CDR3 nucleotide sequence: TGTGCCAGCAGGAAGCAGGGGGGAGACGAAAAACTGTTTTTT. Protein sequence: CASRKQGGDEKLFF.

The V gene is TRBV6-1, the J gene TRBJ2-2; D is perhaps TRBD1 (6 bases). The germline V and J ends were trimmed by 8 bases and 3 bases, with 10 bases remaining between them. Per the germline V gene, CDR1 is MNHNS and CDR2 is SASEGT. There are 13 residues in the CDR3. In DNA, the CDR3 is TGTGCCAGCGAGACAGGTCACACCGGGGAGCTGTTTTTT. Translating gives CASETGHTGELFF.

The chain couples TRBV7-9 to TRBJ1-4; D is ambiguous. The CDR3 is made up of 14 amino acids. CDR1 is SEHNR and CDR2 is FQNEAQ in the germline V gene (reference sequence). V was clipped by 5 bases and J by 5 bases, with 12 bases between them. CDR3 sequence reads: CASSASGRNEKLFF. CDR3 nucleotide sequence: TGTGCCAGCAGCGCCTCCGGACGGAATGAAAAACTGTTTTTT.

This chain uses TRBV28 with TRBJ2-7, with 8 positions matching TRBD1. Germline V CDR1 and CDR2: MDHEN, SYDVKM. V trimming: 3 bases; J trimming: 2 bases; junction bases outside the gene matches: 9. The CDR3 has 16 amino acids. As DNA, the CDR3 is TGTGCCAGCAGTTTCCTCACGGGACAGGAGACCTACGAGCAGTACTTC. It specifies CASSFLTGQETYEQYF. Full variable domain (remainder filled in from reference TRBV28 and TRBJ2-7): DVKVTQSSRYLVKRTGEKVFLECVQDMDHENMFWYRQDPGLGLRLIYFSYDVKMKEKGDIPEGYSVSREKKERFSLILESASTNQTSMYLCASSFLTGQETYEQYFGPGTRLTVT.

V gene TRBV11-2 combines with J gene TRBJ2-7; 14 positions agree with TRBD2. The CDR3 runs to 17 residues. Trimming at V came to 0 bases and at J to 5 bases, leaving 6 bases not matched to a gene. Germline V lookup: CDR1 SGHAT, CDR2 FQNNGV. CDR3 loop: CASSLEIWTSGGNEQYF. The DNA of the CDR3 is TGTGCCAGCAGCTTAGAGATCTGGACTAGCGGGGGGAACGAGCAGTACTTC. Together with reference TRBV11-2 and TRBJ2-7, the CDR3 gives the full variable domain: EAGVAQSPRYKIIEKRQSVAFWCNPISGHATLYWYQQILGQGPKLLIQFQNNGVVDDSQLPKDRFSAERLKGVDSTLKIQPAKLEDSAVYLCASSLEIWTSGGNEQYFGPGTRLTVT.

The chain combines TRBV6-4 with TRBJ1-6; D perhaps matches TRBD1 (6 bases). Trimming cost V 3 bases and J 6 bases, with 6 bases left between them. CDR3 length: 13 residues. CDR1 and CDR2 (germline): MRHNA, SNTAGT. This CDR3 is CASSEGANSPLHF. CDR3 in DNA: TGTGCCAGCAGTGAGGGGGCTAATTCACCCCTCCACTTT.

Here the CDR3 DNA reads TGCAGCGTCCAGGGGGGCTACGAGCAGTACTTC. It is translated as CSVQGGYEQYF. The chain has TRBV29-1 and TRBJ2-7; D is possibly TRBD1 (7 bases). CDR1 is SQVTM and CDR2 is ANQGSEA in the germline V gene. CDR3 size: 11 residues. V was pared by 6 bases and J by 3 bases, with 9 bases between.

This chain links TRBV19 with TRBJ1-1; D unresolved. The V and J ends lost 1 base and 8 bases respectively, with 11 bases between them. Germline loops: CDR1 LNHDA, CDR2 SQIVND (reference sequence). The CDR3 spans 13 residues. The CDR3 reads CASSIVRAPEAFF. CDR3 sequence (DNA): TGTGCCAGTAGTATAGTGCGGGCGCCGGAAGCTTTCTTT.

This rearrangement joins TRBV21-1 to TRBJ2-4. TRBV21-1 is designated a pseudogene. This CDR3 is 17 amino acids long. CDR3 in DNA: TGTGCCAGCAGTAGCCAAATAGCTACAGCAAGAAAAAACATTCAGTACTTC. Its translation: CASSSQIATARKNIQYF.

The chain uses TRBV4-1 and TRBJ2-3; 11 nucleotides agree with TRBD2. Germline V gives CDR1 MGHRA, CDR2 YSYEKL. Unmatched junction bases numbered 9, after V lost 2 bases and J lost 5 bases. CDR3 length: 17 amino acids. CDR3 region: CASSQIVAGGPGDTQYF. CDR3 nucleotide sequence: TGCGCCAGCAGCCAAATAGTAGCGGGGGGGCCTGGAGATACGCAGTATTTT.

The rearrangement uses TRBV2 and TRBJ2-2; TRBD1 matches at 11 bases. The germline V gene encodes CDR1 SNHLY and CDR2 FYNNEI. The CDR3 runs to 15 residues. With 7 bases clipped from V and 4 bases from J, the junction kept 5 bases outside the gene matches. CDR3 sequence (DNA): TGTGCCAGCATAGCCGGGACAGGGGGCACCGGGGAGCTGTTTTTT. As protein: CASIAGTGGTGELFF.

The chain employs TRBV5-6 and TRBJ1-6; D uncertain. The CDR3 totals 14 residues. Trimming cost V 1 base and J 6 bases, with 8 bases left between them. Germline CDR1 and CDR2: SGHDT and YYEEEE. The CDR3 reads CASSLPQLNSPLHF. As DNA, the CDR3 is TGTGCCAGCAGCTTGCCACAGCTTAATTCACCCCTCCACTTT. The full variable domain, completed using reference TRBV5-6 and TRBJ1-6, is DAGVTQSPTHLIKTRGQQVTLRCSPKSGHDTVSWYQQALGQGPQFIFQYYEEEERQRGNFPDRFSGHQFPNYSSELNVNALLLGDSALYLCASSLPQLNSPLHFGNGTRLTVT.

The chain employs TRBV4-2 and TRBJ1-1, with 8 bases matching TRBD1. This CDR3 comprises 16 residues. Germline lookup yields CDR1 LGHNA and CDR2 YNFKEQ. V lost 0 bases and J lost 3; bases outside the gene matches: 6. In nucleotides, the CDR3 is TGTGCCAGCAGCCAAGATACAACAGGGGGGGACACTGAAGCTTTCTTT. This sequence encodes CASSQDTTGGDTEAFF.

With regard to this clone: One end of the junction does not line up with germline, which may come from a read error. The chain is built from TRBV7-7 and TRBJ2-5, with a possible D match to TRBD1 (5 bases). From germline, CDR1 is SSHAT and CDR2 FNYEAQ (reference sequence). This CDR3 has 17 residues. The CDR3 reads CASSLVGSGIGQETQYF. CDR3 DNA sequence: TGTGCTAGCAGCTTAGTAGGGTCAGGGATTGGCCAAGAGACCCAGTACTTC.

V is TRBV5-6 and J is TRBJ2-2; D gene ambiguous. Germline lookup yields CDR1 SGHDT and CDR2 YYEEEE. The CDR3 consists of 16 residues. Trimming took 0 bases from V and 5 from J, leaving 14 bases between them. The CDR3 sequence: CASSLDFLGRTGELFF. The CDR3 coding sequence is TGTGCCAGCAGCTTGGACTTCTTGGGAAGGACCGGGGAGCTGTTTTTT.

This clone was found once. This rearrangement joins TRBV13 to TRBJ1-4; D possibly corresponds to TRBD1 (6 bases). The CDR3 is 14 amino acids. V was cut by 6 bases and J by 3 bases, with 11 bases left in between. CDR1 is PRHDT, CDR2 FYEKMQ, per germline (reference sequence). The CDR3 protein is CASSLTGPNEKLFF. In DNA form, the CDR3 reads TGTGCCAGCAGTCTGACAGGCCCTAATGAAAAACTGTTTTTT.

This chain uses TRBV29-1 with TRBJ2-7; D call uncertain. In germline, CDR1 is SQVTM, CDR2 ANQGSEA. This CDR3 has 10 residues. V lost 5 bases and J lost 6, with 8 bases in between. The CDR3 DNA sequence: TGCAGCGTTTATATCGGCGAGCAGTACTTC. Translation: CSVYIGEQYF.

The V call is TRBV6-5, the J call TRBJ1-4; D gene unclear. Looked up from germline, CDR1 is MNHEY and CDR2 is SVGAGI. V was cut by 2 bases and J by 4 bases, with 5 bases left in between. This CDR3 contains 13 residues. In DNA, the CDR3 is TGTGCCAGCAGTTACGGGCTTAATGAAAAACTGTTTTTT. Translated: CASSYGLNEKLFF.

The rearrangement uses TRBV4-1 and TRBJ2-3; D is unclear. Germline CDR1 MGHRA, CDR2 YSYEKL. The CDR3 length is 16 residues. Between the trimmed V and J ends, which lost 1 base and 0 bases, there was a span of 11 bases. The DNA for the CDR3 is TGCGCCAGCAGCCAAGCTAGGGATCTTAGCACAGATACGCAGTATTTT. Amino acids: CASSQARDLSTDTQYF.

J is TRBJ2-7 and V is TRBV27; D is perhaps TRBD1 (5 bases). Germline V gene lookup returns CDR1 MNHEY and CDR2 SMNVEV (reference sequence). V shed 7 bases and J shed 5 bases, with 18 bases lying between them. The CDR3 is 14 amino acids. In nucleotides, the CDR3 is TGTGCCAGCAAACGTGTGGCAGGGTGGGACGAGCAGTACTTC. Its protein is CASKRVAGWDEQYF.

This rearrangement joins TRBV15 to TRBJ1-5; D possibly corresponds to TRBD1 (5 bases). The V and J ends lost 0 bases and 1 base respectively, with 13 bases between them. The CDR3 covers 17 residues. The V gene's germline CDR1 is LNHNV and CDR2 YYDKDF (reference sequence). The CDR3 protein is CATSREATWGSNQPQHF. The DNA of the CDR3 is TGTGCCACCAGCAGAGAGGCGACTTGGGGGAGCAATCAGCCCCAGCATTTT.